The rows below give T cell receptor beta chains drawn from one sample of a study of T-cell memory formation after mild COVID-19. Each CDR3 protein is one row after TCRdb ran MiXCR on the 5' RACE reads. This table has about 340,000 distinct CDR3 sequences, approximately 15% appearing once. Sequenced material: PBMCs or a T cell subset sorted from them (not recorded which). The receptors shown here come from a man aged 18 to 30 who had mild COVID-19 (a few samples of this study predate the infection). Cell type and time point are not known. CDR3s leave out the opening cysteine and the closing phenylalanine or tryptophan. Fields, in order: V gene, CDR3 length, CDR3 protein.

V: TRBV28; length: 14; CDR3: ASTTTGLANTGELF
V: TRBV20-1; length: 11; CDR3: SARQGADEKLF
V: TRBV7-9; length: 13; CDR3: ASSFGLGVMETQY
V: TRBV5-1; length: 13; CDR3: ASSLGGMTNEKLF
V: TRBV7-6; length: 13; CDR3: ASSLRQDSTDTQY
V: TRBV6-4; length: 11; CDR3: ASSEANTGELF
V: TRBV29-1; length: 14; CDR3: SVEDRLAGVGDEQF
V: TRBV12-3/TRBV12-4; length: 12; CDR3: ASSFSGGNQPQH
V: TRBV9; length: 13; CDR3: ASSETQDSFTEAF
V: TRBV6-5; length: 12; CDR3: ASSPRARGAEAF
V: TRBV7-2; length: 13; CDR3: ASSFERGNTGELF
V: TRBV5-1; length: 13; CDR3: ASSADRGLTYGYT
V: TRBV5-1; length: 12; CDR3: ASSFAGVSYEQY
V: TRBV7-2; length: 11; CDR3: ASSPPGQGTLH
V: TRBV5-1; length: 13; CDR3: ASIPTSSSGETQY
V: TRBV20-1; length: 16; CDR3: SARSGTPLRAYNSPLH
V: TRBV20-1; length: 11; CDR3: SAFRGVGDTQY
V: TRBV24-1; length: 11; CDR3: ATRTPAGTEAF
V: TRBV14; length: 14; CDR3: ASSQGLGLTRAEAF
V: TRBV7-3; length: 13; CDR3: ASSMSGATLDGYT
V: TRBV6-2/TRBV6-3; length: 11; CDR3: ASSYSDRATQY
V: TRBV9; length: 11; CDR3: ASSTGRTGELF
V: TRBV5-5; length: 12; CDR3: ASSRGQPPEKLF
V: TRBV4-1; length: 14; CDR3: ASSPPEGVSYNEQF
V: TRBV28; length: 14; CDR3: ASSTSWFAGANVLT
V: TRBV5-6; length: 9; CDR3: ASRLRNEQF
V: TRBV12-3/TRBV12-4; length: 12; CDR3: ATSPGTVYNEQF
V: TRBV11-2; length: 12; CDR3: ASSLGQGGYGYT
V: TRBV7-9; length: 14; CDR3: ASSPGHLSANEKLF
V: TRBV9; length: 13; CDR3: ASSVVAGGTDTQY
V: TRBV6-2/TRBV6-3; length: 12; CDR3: ASSFSGGAIEQF
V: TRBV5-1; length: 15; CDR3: ASSPRGGRPVPNEQF
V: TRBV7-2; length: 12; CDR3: ASSLVQQNYGYT
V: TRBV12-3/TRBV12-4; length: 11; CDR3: ASSFRLNYGYT
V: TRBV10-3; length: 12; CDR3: AIRGTSGAYEQY
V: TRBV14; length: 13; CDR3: ASSHQRGAYNEQF
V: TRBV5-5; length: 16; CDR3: ASSLRSGGNRGTDTQY
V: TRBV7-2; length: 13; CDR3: ASSSRGGQAATQY
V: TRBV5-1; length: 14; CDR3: ASSLEQGSSYNEQF
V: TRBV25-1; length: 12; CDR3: ASSEYYPNTEAF
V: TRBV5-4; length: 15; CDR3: ASSLAGGARSTDTQY
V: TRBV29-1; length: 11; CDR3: SGDRQGGTEAF
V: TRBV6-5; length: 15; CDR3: ASSSTPGGPGTGELF
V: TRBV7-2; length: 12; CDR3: ASSPTGRPYGYT
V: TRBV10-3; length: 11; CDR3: AIRLAGVNEQF
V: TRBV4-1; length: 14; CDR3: ASSRLQGGSGNTIY
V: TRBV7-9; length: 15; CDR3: ASSLVWAGTGESPLH
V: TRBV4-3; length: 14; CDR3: ASSQETSGNYNEQF
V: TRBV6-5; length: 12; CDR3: ASRKRQGASPLH
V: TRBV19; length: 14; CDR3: ASSIDSAGEADTQY
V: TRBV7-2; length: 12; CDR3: ASSIDRWRYEQY
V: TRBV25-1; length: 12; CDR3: ASGKGGLTDTQY
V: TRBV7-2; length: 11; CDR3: ASRRGGQETQY
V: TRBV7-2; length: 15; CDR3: ASSLVPSGGLGVTQY
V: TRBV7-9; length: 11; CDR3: ASSPGQVYEQY